A single sample gave rise to the 24 T cell receptor beta chains below, sequenced in a study of technical replicates of blood from a handful of donors. Repertoires were generated with immunoSEQ multiplex PCR, while TCRdb's copy carries only in-frame clones and drops some. This table has more than 65,000 clones, 95% to 98% appearing once. Sequenced sample: T cells isolated from PBMCs. The receptors originated from a human donor in good health.

The V call is TRBV10-3, the J call TRBJ1-2; D perhaps matches TRBD1 (5 bases). Trimming removed 0 bases at V and 3 bases at J, with 14 bases between. Germline CDR1 ENHRY, CDR2 SYGVKD. The CDR3 has 16 residues. CDR3 region: CAISESISGPYYGYTF. CDR3 in DNA: TGTGCCATCAGTGAGTCGATCTCAGGGCCGTACTATGGCTACACCTTC.

This clone came up once. The J gene is TRBJ2-7, the V gene TRBV7-2; D is possibly TRBD2 (6 bases). V was pared by 0 bases and J by 0 bases, with 9 bases between. The CDR3 has 15 amino acids. Germline V gene lookup returns CDR1 SGHTA and CDR2 FQGNSA. CDR3 loop: CASSLAGGSSYEQYF. CDR3 coding DNA: TGTGCCAGCAGCTTAGCGGGAGGAAGCTCCTACGAGCAGTACTTC. Drawing the rest from reference TRBV7-2 and TRBJ2-7, the complete variable domain is GAGVSQSPSNKVTEKGKDVELRCDPISGHTALYWYRQSLGQGLEFLIYFQGNSAPDKSGLPSDRFSAERTGGSVSTLTIQRTQQEDSAVYLCASSLAGGSSYEQYFGPGTRLTVT.

This rearrangement joins TRBV7-3 to TRBJ2-3, with no clear D. The CDR3 is 15 residues long. CDR1 SGHTA and CDR2 FQGTGA come from the germline V gene. V lost 0 bases and J lost 3, with 10 bases in between. CDR3 region: CASSLTGLVTDTQYF. Written as DNA, the CDR3 is TGTGCCAGCAGCTTAACCGGTCTAGTTACAGATACGCAGTATTTT.

This sequence joins TRBV9 and TRBJ2-2; D is possibly TRBD1 (5 bases). There are 14 residues in the CDR3. Germline V gives CDR1 SGDLS, CDR2 YYNGEE. V lost 2 bases and J lost 3, with 8 bases in between. The CDR3 DNA reads as TGTGCCAGCAGCGTCCAGGGTGACACCGGGGAGCTGTTTTTT. It is translated as CASSVQGDTGELFF.

The rearrangement uses TRBV9 and TRBJ1-2, with 8 bases fitting TRBD1. The CDR3 covers 16 residues. V trimming: 0 bases; J trimming: 7 bases; junction bases outside the gene matches: 11. Germline-derived CDR1 and CDR2 are SGDLS and YYNGEE. CDR3 amino acids: CASSVGGQGAPAGYTF. The CDR3 DNA sequence: TGTGCCAGCAGCGTAGGAGGGCAGGGGGCGCCCGCTGGCTACACCTTC.

V usage is TRBV11-2 and J usage is TRBJ1-1; D is perhaps TRBD1 (5 bases). CDR1 SGHAT and CDR2 FQNNGV come from the germline V gene. The CDR3 runs to 14 residues. The V end lost 5 bases, the J end lost 0 bases, and 10 bases lay between the germline ends. The CDR3 sequence: CASSLSGVNTEAFF. CDR3 nucleotide sequence: TGTGCCAGCAGCCTATCGGGGGTGAACACTGAAGCTTTCTTT.

The chain employs TRBV5-1 and TRBJ2-1, with 9 bases that match TRBD2. Looked up from germline, CDR1 is SGHRS and CDR2 is YFSETQ. The length of the CDR3 is 17 residues. V shed 6 bases, J shed 4 bases, and the junction held 14 bases outside the gene matches. CDR3 DNA sequence: TGCGCCAGCACTAATTTCCCAGCGGGAGGTTCGTACAATGAGCAGTTCTTC. Translating gives CASTNFPAGGSYNEQFF.

This clone was seen a single time. CDR3: CASSQSQGASREKLFF. CDR3 in DNA: TGTGCCAGCAGCCAATCACAGGGGGCCTCGCGGGAAAAACTGTTTTTT. The V and J genes are TRBV4-2 and TRBJ1-4; 9 bases map to TRBD1. This CDR3 contains 16 residues. Germline lookup yields CDR1 LGHNA and CDR2 YNFKEQ. Trimming cost V 2 bases and J 8 bases; bases outside gene matches: 9.

The chain employs TRBV5-1 and TRBJ1-2; possible D gene TRBD1, 5 bases. This CDR3 has 15 residues. CDR1 and CDR2 from the germline V gene are SGHRS and YFSETQ. V gave up 0 bases and J gave up 8 bases, with 17 bases separating them. As DNA, the CDR3 is TGCGCCAGCAGCTTGGCAACAGGCCCCCAGGAGGGCTACACCTTC. This sequence encodes CASSLATGPQEGYTF.

J is TRBJ2-1 and V is TRBV18; the match to TRBD2 covers 10 bases. The junction had 6 bases not matched to a gene; V was cut back by 5 bases and J by 8 bases. Germline assignment: CDR1 KGHSH and CDR2 LQKENI. CDR3 size: 14 residues. The CDR3 spells CASSSSGSGHEQFF. The CDR3 bases are TGTGCCAGCTCATCTAGCGGGAGCGGGCATGAGCAGTTCTTC.

The chain combines TRBV7-9 with TRBJ2-2, with 10 bases aligning to TRBD1. Germline V CDR1 and CDR2: SEHNR, FQNEAQ (reference sequence). The CDR3 length is 18 residues. V lost 1 base and J lost 4; bases outside the gene matches: 9. The DNA of the CDR3 is TGTGCCAGCAGCTTAGGCGTCAGGACAGGGGGAGTCACCGGGGAGCTGTTTTTT. Protein: CASSLGVRTGGVTGELFF.

This chain uses TRBV30 with TRBJ1-1; D gene ambiguous. The ends were cut back, 2 bases at V and 3 bases at J, with 10 bases in the middle. The CDR3 spans 13 residues. Germline V gene data show CDR1 as GTSNPN and CDR2 as SVGIG (reference sequence). CDR3 region: CAWSNRLDTEAFF. Here the CDR3 DNA reads TGTGCCTGGAGTAACCGCTTAGACACTGAAGCTTTCTTT. Variable domain in full (rest from reference TRBV30 and TRBJ1-1): SQTIHQWPATLVQPVGSPLSLECTVEGTSNPNLYWYRQAAGRGLQLLFYSVGIGQISSEVPQNLSASRPQDRQFILSSKKLLLSDSGFYLCAWSNRLDTEAFFGQGTRLTVV.

The chain couples TRBV9 to TRBJ2-3; D gene ambiguous. Looked up from germline, CDR1 is SGDLS and CDR2 is YYNGEE. This CDR3 is 13 amino acids long. V shed 1 base and J shed 2 bases, with 5 bases lying between them. The CDR3 sequence is CASSVLSTDTQYF. Written as DNA, the CDR3 is TGTGCCAGCAGCGTATTATCCACAGATACGCAGTATTTT.

This clone was counted a few times. This chain uses TRBV2 with TRBJ2-1; 8 bases are shared with TRBD2. The length of the CDR3 is 15 residues. The J segment lost 15 bases and the V segment lost 2 bases, leaving 15 bases of the junction unmatched. The germline gives CDR1 SNHLY, CDR2 FYNNEI. CDR3 residues: CASSERWLAGPSRFF. DNA for the CDR3: TGTGCCAGCAGTGAACGGTGGCTAGCGGGTCCATCCCGGTTCTTC.

The rearrangement uses TRBV10-3 and TRBJ1-4; D remains unclear. The germline V and J ends were trimmed by 2 bases and 8 bases, with 9 bases remaining between them. CDR1 and CDR2 (germline): ENHRY, SYGVKD. The CDR3 sequence is 13 residues long. As DNA, the CDR3 is TGTGCCATCAGTGAGCGCGCCGGGGAAAAACTGTTTTTT. It encodes CAISERAGEKLFF.

The rearrangement links TRBV12-5 to TRBJ1-5; TRBD1 might be the D (6 bases). Germline values: CDR1 LGHNT, CDR2 FRNRAP. Trimming removed 5 bases at V and 3 bases at J, with 14 bases between. The CDR3 runs to 15 residues. As DNA, the CDR3 is TGTGCTAGTGGTGGGGGGGCAACTGACAATCAGCCCCAGCATTTT. Translating gives CASGGGATDNQPQHF.

The rearrangement joins TRBV2 to TRBJ2-7, with D perhaps matching TRBD1 (5 bases). The CDR3 loop spans 15 amino acids. The ends were cut back, 4 bases at V and 2 bases at J, with 15 bases in the middle. Germline V lookup: CDR1 SNHLY, CDR2 FYNNEI. In nucleotides, the CDR3 is TGTGCCAGCAGTGGCTCGGCAGGGTTGACCTACGAGCAGTACTTC. It codes for CASSGSAGLTYEQYF.

This chain connects TRBV28 to TRBJ2-1; 8 nucleotides line up with TRBD2. There are 15 residues in the CDR3. After removal of 5 bases from V and 3 bases from J, the junction contained 6 bases not matched to a gene. Germline CDR1 and CDR2: MDHEN and SYDVKM. The DNA of the CDR3 is TGTGCCAGCAGTACGGCAGCGGGAGACTACAATGAGCAGTTCTTC. Its translation is CASSTAAGDYNEQFF.

J is TRBJ2-5 and V is TRBV25-1; D might be TRBD2 (6 bases). V was shortened by 4 bases and J by 2 bases, with 14 bases between the two germline ends. The CDR3 covers 15 residues. Germline CDR1 and CDR2: MGHDK and SYGVNS. The CDR3 DNA reads TGTGCCAGCAGTGTTACGGAGGGCCCACAAGAGACCCAGTACTTC. It codes for CASSVTEGPQETQYF.

This chain uses TRBV9 with TRBJ2-7; 11 bases line up with TRBD2. With V trimmed by 1 base and J by 2 bases, 5 bases remained unmatched. From germline, CDR1 is SGDLS and CDR2 YYNGEE. The CDR3 runs to 16 residues. CDR3 sequence: CASSVSFSGGAYEQYF. The CDR3 DNA follows: TGTGCCAGCAGCGTAAGTTTTAGCGGGGGGGCCTACGAGCAGTACTTC.

This sequence joins TRBV10-2 and TRBJ2-7, with D maybe TRBD2 (5 bases). CDR1 is WSHSY and CDR2 is SAAADI in the germline V gene. CDR3 size: 14 residues. V was shortened by 10 bases and J by 2 bases, with 18 bases between the two germline ends. CDR3 DNA: TGCGCCATCCAACCTAACGGGAAGCCCTACGAGCAGTACTTC. Amino acid sequence: CAIQPNGKPYEQYF.

The chain carries TRBV9 and TRBJ2-7, with D perhaps TRBD1 (5 bases). CDR3 size: 13 residues. CDR1 SGDLS and CDR2 YYNGEE come from the germline V gene. The V end lost 4 bases, the J end lost 2 bases, and 10 bases lay between the germline ends. CDR3 amino acids: CASSTGGPYEQYF. CDR3 DNA: TGTGCCAGCAGCACAGGTGGACCCTACGAGCAGTACTTC.

The CDR3 protein is CASSIDPGGTYEQYF. The CDR3 DNA reads as TGTGCCAGTAGTATAGATCCGGGAGGGACCTACGAGCAGTACTTC. This chain uses TRBV19 with TRBJ2-7, with 8 nucleotides matching TRBD2. Germline-derived CDR1 and CDR2 are LNHDA and SQIVND (reference sequence). The CDR3 is made up of 15 amino acids. V lost 0 bases and J lost 2; bases outside the gene matches: 3.

This clone was picked up one time. This chain uses TRBV4-2 with TRBJ1-2, with TRBD1 matching over 9 bases. The CDR3 extends over 15 amino acids. J was trimmed by 4 bases and V by 4 bases; bases with no gene match: 7. Germline CDR1 and CDR2: LGHNA and YNFKEQ. CDR3: CASSRPGQGTYGYTF. Here the CDR3 DNA reads TGTGCCAGCAGCCGACCGGGACAGGGTACCTATGGCTACACCTTC.